This entry lists 20 T cell receptor beta chains sequenced from one sample in a study of T cell responses to AZD1222 COVID-19 vaccine. Sequenced by immunoSEQ multiplex PCR; TCRdb stores in-frame clones only, minus some. The sample includes around 150,000 clones, 90% to 95% of them seen just once. The sequencing here drew on peripheral blood, taken 28 days after the second AZD1222 dose. These receptors were collected from an adult who received the AZD1222 COVID-19 vaccine.

V usage is TRBV19 and J usage is TRBJ2-6; TRBD1 might be the D (6 bases). V was shortened by 5 bases and J by 0 bases, with 14 bases between the two germline ends. Germline values: CDR1 LNHDA, CDR2 SQIVND (reference sequence). The CDR3 totals 17 residues. This chain's CDR3 is CASSAWTVSSGANVLTF. In DNA form, the CDR3 reads TGTGCCAGTAGTGCCTGGACAGTTAGCTCTGGGGCCAACGTCCTGACTTTC.

The chain uses TRBV2 and TRBJ2-3; 8 nucleotides agree with TRBD1. The ends lost 6 bases at V and 7 bases at J; junction bases unmatched: 12. The CDR3 has 15 amino acids. Germline CDR1 reads SNHLY; CDR2 reads FYNNEI. The CDR3 loop is CASRDRVVASYTQYF. CDR3 in DNA: TGTGCCAGCAGGGACAGGGTGGTAGCGAGTTATACGCAGTATTTT.

This chain connects TRBV5-1 to TRBJ1-1, with D hard to call. V dropped 0 bases and J dropped 11 bases, with 20 bases sitting between them. Germline-derived CDR1 and CDR2 are SGHRS and YFSETQ. CDR3 length: 15 amino acids. The CDR3 region is CASSLALGRQSRAFF. CDR3 bases: TGCGCCAGCAGCTTGGCCTTAGGCAGGCAAAGTCGGGCTTTCTTT.

The rearrangement uses TRBV5-1 and TRBJ2-1, with a weak D call TRBD2 (6 bases). Germline V CDR1 and CDR2: SGHRS, YFSETQ. Trimming left V 3 bases short and J 2 bases short, with 15 bases between. This CDR3 comprises 16 residues. This chain's CDR3 is CASSYQGPGAYNEQFF. The CDR3, as DNA: TGCGCCAGCAGCTACCAAGGGCCGGGGGCCTACAATGAGCAGTTCTTC.

This chain connects TRBV5-6 to TRBJ1-4; 8 bases map to TRBD1. This CDR3 is 17 amino acids long. V lost 0 bases, J lost 7 bases, and 11 bases stayed unmatched. The germline gives CDR1 SGHDT, CDR2 YYEEEE. The CDR3 region has the DNA TGTGCCAGCAGCTTGGAGAGAGGGGGGACAGGACCTGAAAAACTGTTTTTT. This translates into CASSLERGGTGPEKLFF. The whole variable domain, remainder taken from reference TRBV5-6 and TRBJ1-4, is DAGVTQSPTHLIKTRGQQVTLRCSPKSGHDTVSWYQQALGQGPQFIFQYYEEEERQRGNFPDRFSGHQFPNYSSELNVNALLLGDSALYLCASSLERGGTGPEKLFFGSGTQLSVL.

CDR3 bases: TGTGCCAGCAGCCCCACTAGCGGGAGCACCGGGGAGCTGTTTTTT. Protein sequence: CASSPTSGSTGELFF. V usage is TRBV7-2 and J usage is TRBJ2-2, with 11 bases fitting TRBD2. The J segment lost 4 bases and the V segment lost 5 bases, leaving 3 bases of the junction unmatched. Germline assignment: CDR1 SGHTA and CDR2 FQGNSA. The CDR3 is 15 residues long.

The rearrangement links TRBV2 to TRBJ1-1, with 7 bases identical to TRBD1. With V trimmed by 6 bases and J by 11 bases, 15 bases remained unmatched. In germline, CDR1 is SNHLY, CDR2 FYNNEI. This CDR3 spans 14 amino acids. The CDR3 nucleotides are TGTGCCAGCAGCGGAGGTGACAGGGCAGGGTGGGCTTTCTTT. Its translation is CASSGGDRAGWAFF.

The V call is TRBV5-1, the J call TRBJ1-1; a possible D gene is TRBD1 (5 bases). This CDR3 has 12 amino acids. Germline-derived CDR1 and CDR2 are SGHRS and YFSETQ. V lost 1 base, J lost 11 bases, and 12 bases lay in between. DNA of the CDR3: TGCGCCAGCAGCTTGTCCCCAGGGATGGCTTTCTTT. Residues: CASSLSPGMAFF. The full variable domain, with the rest looked up from reference TRBV5-1 and TRBJ1-1, is KAGVTQTPRYLIKTRGQQVTLSCSPISGHRSVSWYQQTPGQGLQFLFEYFSETQRNKGNFPGRFSGRQFSNSRSEMNVSTLELGDSALYLCASSLSPGMAFFGQGTRLTVV.

The chain joins TRBV6-5 to TRBJ1-3; TRBD1 is a possible D gene (5 bases). This CDR3 comprises 15 residues. Germline CDR1 MNHEY, CDR2 SVGAGI. V shed 5 bases and J shed 0 bases, with 11 bases lying between them. Here the CDR3 DNA reads TGTGCCAGCAGTCCCAGACAGAGCTCTGGAAACACCATATATTTT. Translated: CASSPRQSSGNTIYF.

The chain carries TRBV19 and TRBJ2-1; 8 positions match TRBD2. CDR1 and CDR2 (germline): LNHDA, SQIVND (reference sequence). Trimming cost V 9 bases and J 6 bases; bases outside gene matches: 16. The CDR3 length is 16 residues. The CDR3 DNA sequence: TGTGCCAGCGGCCCGGGAGCGGGAGTCCCCCGCAATGAGCAGTTCTTC. Translated, it gives CASGPGAGVPRNEQFF.

The genes are TRBV7-3 and TRBJ1-1, with 7 bases lining up with TRBD1. Losses at the gene ends were 2 bases for V and 1 base for J; bases not matched to a gene: 7. Germline V gives CDR1 SGHTA, CDR2 FQGTGA. This CDR3 spans 16 amino acids. Here the CDR3 DNA reads TGTGCCAGCAGCTTAGCCCAGGGGGAGGGGAACACTGAAGCTTTCTTT. Translating it yields CASSLAQGEGNTEAFF. The full variable domain, in which reference TRBV7-3 and TRBJ1-1 provide the parts outside the CDR3, is GAGVSQTPSNKVTEKGKYVELRCDPISGHTALYWYRQSLGQGPEFLIYFQGTGAADDSGLPNDRFFAVRPEGSVSTLKIQRTERGDSAVYLCASSLAQGEGNTEAFFGQGTRLTVV.

DNA for the CDR3: TGTGCCAGCAGCGGGACCGGAGGAGATACGCAGTATTTT. Translation gives CASSGTGGDTQYF. This chain connects TRBV7-2 to TRBJ2-3; possibly TRBD1 or TRBD2 for D (5 bases each). Germline V lookup: CDR1 SGHTA, CDR2 FQGNSA. The V end lost 5 bases, the J end lost 5 bases, and 11 bases lay between the germline ends. The CDR3 runs to 13 residues.

CDR3 sequence: CASSWGTGEGYTF. The CDR3 coding sequence is TGCGCCAGCAGCTGGGGGACAGGGGAAGGCTACACCTTC. This chain connects TRBV5-1 to TRBJ1-2; 10 bases agree with TRBD1. Germline CDR1 and CDR2: SGHRS and YFSETQ. V shed 3 bases and J 8 bases; nucleotides not matched to a gene: 4. This CDR3 region has 13 residues.

The CDR3 region has the DNA TGTGCCAGCAGTGCGGGACAGAACTATGGCTACACCTTC. It translates to CASSAGQNYGYTF. V gene TRBV12-3 or TRBV12-4 combines with J gene TRBJ1-2, with 7 nucleotides matching TRBD1. The CDR3 runs to 13 residues. J gave up 2 bases and V 5 bases, and 2 bases lay outside the gene matches.

The V gene is TRBV14, the J gene TRBJ2-5; D gene unclear. CDR1 and CDR2 from the germline V gene are SGHDN and FVKESK. This CDR3 is 15 amino acids long. The germline V and J ends were trimmed by 0 bases and 7 bases, with 15 bases remaining between them. Written as DNA, the CDR3 is TGTGCCAGCAGCCAAGATCTGGCACCACAACGGACCCAGTACTTC. Translating gives CASSQDLAPQRTQYF.

The J gene is TRBJ1-2, the V gene TRBV28; D is ambiguous. This CDR3 contains 12 residues. Germline V lookup: CDR1 MDHEN, CDR2 SYDVKM. Trimming took 8 bases from V and 7 from J, leaving 14 bases between them. Here the CDR3 DNA reads TGTGCCAGCCGGAGGCCTCTCGGTGGCTACACCTTC. It specifies CASRRPLGGYTF.

The CDR3 sequence is CASGEQSQENTGELFF. The CDR3, as DNA: TGTGCCAGCGGAGAGCAGTCACAGGAAAACACCGGGGAGCTGTTTTTT. The chain couples TRBV2 to TRBJ2-2; D might be TRBD1 (5 bases). The CDR3 has 16 residues. CDR1 is SNHLY and CDR2 is FYNNEI in the germline V gene. Trimming took off 8 bases at V and 2 bases at J, with 18 bases between the two ends. The full variable domain, in which reference TRBV2 and TRBJ2-2 provide the parts outside the CDR3, is EPEVTQTPSHQVTQMGQEVILRCVPISNHLYFYWYRQILGQKVEFLVSFYNNEISEKSEIFDDQFSVERPDGSNFTLKIRSTKLEDSAMYFCASGEQSQENTGELFFGEGSRLTVL.

CDR3 loop: CSVDRTVQSYNEQFF. CDR3 in DNA: TGCAGCGTTGACAGGACAGTCCAATCCTACAATGAGCAGTTCTTC. V usage is TRBV29-1 and J usage is TRBJ2-1; D is perhaps TRBD1 (6 bases). The CDR3 totals 15 residues. Trimming pared 3 bases from V and 1 base from J, leaving 13 bases between. In germline, CDR1 is SQVTM, CDR2 ANQGSEA.

This chain uses TRBV28 with TRBJ1-2, with 9 bases identical to TRBD1. Germline lookup yields CDR1 MDHEN and CDR2 SYDVKM. The CDR3 contains 15 residues. V gave up 5 bases and J gave up 8 bases; unmatched junction bases: 12. The CDR3 region is CASSPQGQGTTGYTF. The CDR3 DNA follows: TGTGCCAGCAGTCCCCAAGGACAGGGGACGACCGGCTACACCTTC.

The chain couples TRBV4-1 to TRBJ2-7; TRBD2 matches 9 bases. V shed 2 bases and J 5 bases; nucleotides not matched to a gene: 7. The V gene's germline CDR1 is MGHRA and CDR2 YSYEKL. The CDR3 is 15 amino acids. CDR3 region: CASSQKAGGRDEQYF. The CDR3 DNA reads as TGCGCCAGCAGCCAAAAAGCGGGAGGACGCGACGAGCAGTACTTC.